This T cell receptor beta chain was identified during a study of spatial heterogeneity in lung cancer. Whole-study context: Around 68 TRACERx patients with early, untreated non-small cell lung cancer donated samples. Raw-read counts averaged over ten per unique TCR and UMI combination.

Each molecule of TCR cDNA was tagged with one unique molecular identifier. TCRdb redid the calling of the 5' RACE reads with MiXCR, one entry per CDR3 protein. The table lists around 70,000 distinct CDR3 sequences, about 8.2% of them singletons. Documented time point: blood at routine non-recurrence follow-up after resection. At least ten counts were recorded for this clonotype. Per the germline V gene, CDR1 is SEHNR and CDR2 is FQNEAQ (reference sequence). V lost 6 bases to trimming and J lost 2 bases, with 13 bases between them. The CDR3 totals 14 residues. The TCR was taken from a female donor with early-stage non-small cell lung cancer. This specimen consisted of PBMCs, obtained at follow-up. This chain joins TRBV7-9 and TRBJ1-1; tentative D call: TRBD1 (5 bases). DNA of the CDR3: TGTGCCAGCAGTTATACGACAGACAACACTGAAGCTTTCTTT. As protein: CASSYTTDNTEAFF.